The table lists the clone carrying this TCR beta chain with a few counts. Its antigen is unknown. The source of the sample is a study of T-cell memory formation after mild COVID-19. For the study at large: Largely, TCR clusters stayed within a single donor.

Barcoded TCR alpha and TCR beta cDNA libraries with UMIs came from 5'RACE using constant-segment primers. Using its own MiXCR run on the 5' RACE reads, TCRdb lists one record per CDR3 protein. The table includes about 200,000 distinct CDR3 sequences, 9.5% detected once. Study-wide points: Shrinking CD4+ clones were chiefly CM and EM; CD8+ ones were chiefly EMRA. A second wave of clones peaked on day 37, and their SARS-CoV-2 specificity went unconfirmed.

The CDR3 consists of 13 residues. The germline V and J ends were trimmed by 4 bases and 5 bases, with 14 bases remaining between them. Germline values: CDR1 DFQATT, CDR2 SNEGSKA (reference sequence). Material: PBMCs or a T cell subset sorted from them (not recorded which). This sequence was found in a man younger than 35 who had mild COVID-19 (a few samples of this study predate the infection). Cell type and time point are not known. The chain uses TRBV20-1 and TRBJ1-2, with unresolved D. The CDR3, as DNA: TGCAGTGCTACGCCAGGTTATCTGTATGGCTACACCTTC. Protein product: CSATPGYLYGYTF.